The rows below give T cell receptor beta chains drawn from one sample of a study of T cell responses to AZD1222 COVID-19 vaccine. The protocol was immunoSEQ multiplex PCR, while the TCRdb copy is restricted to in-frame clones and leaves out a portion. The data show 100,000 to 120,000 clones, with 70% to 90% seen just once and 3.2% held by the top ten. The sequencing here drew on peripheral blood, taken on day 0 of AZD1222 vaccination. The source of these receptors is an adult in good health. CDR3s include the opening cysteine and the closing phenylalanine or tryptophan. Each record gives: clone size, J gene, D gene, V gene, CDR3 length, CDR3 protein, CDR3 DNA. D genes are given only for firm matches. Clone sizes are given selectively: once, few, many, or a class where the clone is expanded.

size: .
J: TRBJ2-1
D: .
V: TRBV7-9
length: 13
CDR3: CASSPPKADRLFF
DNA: TGTGCCAGCAGCCCACCCAAAGCGGACAGACTGTTCTTC

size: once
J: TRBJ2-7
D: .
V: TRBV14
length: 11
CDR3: CASGDIYEQYF
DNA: TGTGCCAGCGGGGACATCTACGAGCAGTACTTC

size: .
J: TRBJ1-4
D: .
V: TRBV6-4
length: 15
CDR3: CARHYTGLQREKLFF
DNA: TGTGCCAGACACTATACAGGGTTACAGCGGGAAAAACTGTTTTTT

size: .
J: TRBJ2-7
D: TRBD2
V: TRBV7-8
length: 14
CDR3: CASSRAGGPYEQYF
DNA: TGTGCCAGCAGCCGAGCGGGAGGGCCCTACGAGCAGTACTTC

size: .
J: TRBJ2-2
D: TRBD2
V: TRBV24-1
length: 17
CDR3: CATSDLRGGWDTGELFF
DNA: TGTGCCACCAGTGATTTGCGGGGGGGCTGGGACACCGGGGAGCTGTTTTTT

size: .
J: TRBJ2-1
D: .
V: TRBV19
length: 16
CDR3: CASSSAGPSSYNEQFF
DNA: TGTGCCAGTAGTAGCGCGGGACCGAGCTCCTACAATGAGCAGTTCTTC

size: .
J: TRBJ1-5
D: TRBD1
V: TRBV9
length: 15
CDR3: CASSGGDSNNQPQHF
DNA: TGTGCCAGCAGCGGGGGGGACAGCAACAATCAGCCCCAGCATTTT

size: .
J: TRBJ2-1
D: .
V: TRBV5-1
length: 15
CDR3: CASSLPAPSNNEQFF
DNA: TGCGCCAGCAGCTTGCCGGCCCCTAGCAACAATGAGCAGTTCTTC

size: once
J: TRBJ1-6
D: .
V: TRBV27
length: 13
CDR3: CASSLREGHTLHF
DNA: TGTGCCAGCAGTTTAAGGGAGGGGCACACCCTCCACTTT

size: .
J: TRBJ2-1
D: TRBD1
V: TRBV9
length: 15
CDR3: CASSVEDRVTNEQFF
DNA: TGTGCCAGCAGCGTAGAGGACAGGGTTACAAATGAGCAGTTCTTC